This T cell receptor (beta chain) originates from a study of T cells in localized non-small cell lung cancer. This clone appeared a few times. CDR3 length: 13 residues. V was shortened by 3 bases and J by 5 bases, with 8 bases between the two germline ends. The germline gives CDR1 LNHDA, CDR2 SQIVND (reference sequence). Sequencing was performed with immunoSEQ multiplex PCR; in TCRdb, only in-frame clones are kept and a portion is missing. The table shows 2,500 to 3,500 clones, with around 22% occurring only once. The sequence was collected from a female donor aged 60 or older with stage I lung adenocarcinoma. The specimen was lung tumor tissue, collected before any cancer treatment. The chain links TRBV19 to TRBJ2-1; D not certain. The CDR3 DNA reads TGTGCCAGTAGTATCATCTACAACAATGAGCAGTTCTTC. Encoded protein: CASSIIYNNEQFF.